The 28 T cell receptor beta chains presented below share a single source sample, sequenced in a study of blood T cell repertoires in COVID-19. Sequencing used immunoSEQ multiplex PCR; TCRdb keeps in-frame clones, though not all of them. Seen here are about 140,000 clones, roughly four fifths observed once, and the top ten hold 9%. The sample comprised peripheral blood. These receptor sequences come from a woman between 45 and 60 years old with active or convalescent COVID-19.

In this sample, this clone turned up once. The chain combines TRBV6-5 with TRBJ2-1; 10 bases agree with TRBD1. The CDR3 runs 16 residues. CDR1 MNHEY and CDR2 SVGAGI come from the germline V gene. V trimming: 2 bases; J trimming: 10 bases; junction bases outside the gene matches: 11. The DNA for the CDR3 is TGTGCCAGCAGTTACATGGGGACAGGGGTTAGCTTGGAGCAGTTCTTC. Its protein is CASSYMGTGVSLEQFF.

This clone was recorded a few times. The chain links TRBV14 to TRBJ1-1, with D possibly being TRBD1 (6 bases). Trimming pared 2 bases from V and 9 bases from J, leaving 13 bases between. Looked up from germline, CDR1 is SGHDN and CDR2 is FVKESK. The length of the CDR3 is 13 residues. CDR3 amino acids: CASSQLDSQKAFF. The DNA for the CDR3 is TGTGCCAGCAGCCAACTGGACAGTCAGAAAGCTTTCTTT. Together with reference TRBV14 and TRBJ1-1, the CDR3 gives the full variable domain: EAGVTQFPSHSVIEKGQTVTLRCDPISGHDNLYWYRRVMGKEIKFLLHFVKESKQDESGMPNNRFLAERTGGTYSTLKVQPAELEDSGVYFCASSQLDSQKAFFGQGTRLTVV.

A single count supports this clone. This chain uses TRBV7-2 with TRBJ2-5; 10 bases map to TRBD2. The CDR3 runs to 17 residues. Trimming at V came to 5 bases and at J to 2 bases, leaving 11 bases not matched to a gene. CDR1 SGHTA and CDR2 FQGNSA come from the germline V gene. The CDR3 sequence: CASSPPKRGGWQETQYF. CDR3 DNA sequence: TGTGCCAGCAGCCCTCCCAAGCGGGGGGGCTGGCAAGAGACCCAGTACTTC.

The rearrangement joins TRBV5-6 to TRBJ2-5; 13 bases agree with TRBD2. V shed 3 bases and J 3 bases; nucleotides not matched to a gene: 8. This CDR3 spans 17 amino acids. Looked up from germline, CDR1 is SGHDT and CDR2 is YYEEEE. CDR3 sequence: CASSSGLAGVIEETQYF. The CDR3 DNA sequence: TGTGCCAGCAGCTCAGGACTAGCGGGGGTCATAGAAGAGACCCAGTACTTC.

V gene TRBV18 combines with J gene TRBJ1-3; no reliable D call. The CDR3 loop spans 14 amino acids. CDR1 is KGHSH, CDR2 LQKENI, per germline. V was pared by 3 bases and J by 0 bases, with 6 bases between. The DNA of the CDR3 is TGTGCCAGCTCACCCCCCATCTCTGGAAACACCATATATTTT. The encoded protein is CASSPPISGNTIYF.

The table lists this clone with a few counts. The chain carries TRBV30 and TRBJ1-1; TRBD1 might be the D (5 bases). The ends were cut back, 1 base at V and 3 bases at J, with 9 bases in the middle. Looked up from germline, CDR1 is GTSNPN and CDR2 is SVGIG (reference sequence). This CDR3 region has 13 residues. The CDR3 region has the DNA TGTGCCTGGAGTGAGGCGGGGCACACTGAAGCTTTCTTT. Translation gives CAWSEAGHTEAFF.

The rearrangement links TRBV18 to TRBJ2-1; 10 positions match TRBD2. Trimming took 2 bases from V and 8 from J; bases not matched to a gene: 3. This CDR3 contains 14 residues. Germline loops: CDR1 KGHSH, CDR2 LQKENI. The CDR3, as DNA: TGTGCCAGCTCACCAACTAGCGGGACCTATGAGCAGTTCTTC. Translation gives CASSPTSGTYEQFF.

V usage is TRBV14 and J usage is TRBJ2-7; D is unresolved. The length of the CDR3 is 14 residues. CDR1 and CDR2 (germline): SGHDN, FVKESK. The V end was cut by 4 bases, the J end by 0 bases, with 10 bases between. In DNA form, the CDR3 reads TGTGCCAGCAGCCCCAAGCGAAGCTCCTACGAGCAGTACTTC. Amino acids: CASSPKRSSYEQYF.

The rearrangement joins TRBV7-2 to TRBJ2-5, with D possibly being TRBD2 (6 bases). The CDR3 spans 15 residues. Germline V gives CDR1 SGHTA, CDR2 FQGNSA. Trimming removed 2 bases at V and 6 bases at J, with 16 bases between. This CDR3 reads CASSLPGASAKTQYF. The CDR3 region has the DNA TGTGCCAGCAGCTTACCGGGAGCTTCTGCCAAGACCCAGTACTTC. The whole variable domain, filled in from reference TRBV7-2 and TRBJ2-5, reads GAGVSQSPSNKVTEKGKDVELRCDPISGHTALYWYRQSLGQGLEFLIYFQGNSAPDKSGLPSDRFSAERTGGSVSTLTIQRTQQEDSAVYLCASSLPGASAKTQYFGPGTRLLVL.

The V call is TRBV7-2, the J call TRBJ1-1; 7 nucleotides align to TRBD1. The V gene's germline CDR1 is SGHTA and CDR2 FQGNSA. V trimming: 1 base; J trimming: 1 base; junction bases outside the gene matches: 3. The CDR3 is 15 amino acids. CDR3 DNA: TGTGCCAGCAGCTTAGAGGGACAGTGGAACACTGAAGCTTTCTTT. It is translated as CASSLEGQWNTEAFF. Using reference TRBV7-2 and TRBJ1-1 for the parts outside the CDR3, the full variable domain is GAGVSQSPSNKVTEKGKDVELRCDPISGHTALYWYRQSLGQGLEFLIYFQGNSAPDKSGLPSDRFSAERTGGSVSTLTIQRTQQEDSAVYLCASSLEGQWNTEAFFGQGTRLTVV.

This chain uses TRBV30 with TRBJ2-3; 7 bases line up with TRBD2. V trimming: 8 bases; J trimming: 0 bases; junction bases outside the gene matches: 11. CDR1 and CDR2 from the germline V gene are GTSNPN and SVGIG (reference sequence). The CDR3 covers 15 residues. The CDR3 is CAAYVGLLSTDTQYF. The CDR3 DNA follows: TGTGCCGCATACGTGGGACTATTAAGCACAGATACGCAGTATTTT. Based on the CDR3 plus reference TRBV30 and TRBJ2-3, the full variable domain is SQTIHQWPATLVQPVGSPLSLECTVEGTSNPNLYWYRQAAGRGLQLLFYSVGIGQISSEVPQNLSASRPQDRQFILSSKKLLLSDSGFYLCAAYVGLLSTDTQYFGPGTRLTVL.

The chain employs TRBV18 and TRBJ2-7; 8 bases fit TRBD1. The germline V gene has CDR1 KGHSH and CDR2 LQKENI. With V trimmed by 3 bases and J by 6 bases, 1 base remained unmatched. The CDR3 is made up of 12 amino acids. The DNA for the CDR3 is TGTGCCAGCTCACCGGACAGGGCCGAGCAGTACTTC. Residues: CASSPDRAEQYF.

This rearrangement joins TRBV4-3 to TRBJ2-3; 7 positions agree with TRBD2. Losses at the gene ends were 0 bases for V and 5 bases for J; bases not matched to a gene: 8. The germline V gene encodes CDR1 LGHNA and CDR2 YSLEER. The length of the CDR3 is 16 residues. CDR3 loop: CASSQEVQRGIDTQYF. The CDR3 nucleotides read TGCGCCAGCAGCCAAGAGGTACAGCGGGGTATAGATACGCAGTATTTT.

V is TRBV18 and J is TRBJ2-7; a possible D gene is TRBD1 (7 bases). V lost 2 bases and J lost 9, with 23 bases in between. The CDR3 contains 16 residues. Germline lookup yields CDR1 KGHSH and CDR2 LQKENI. Here the CDR3 reads CASSPGRDRALGGQYF. In nucleotides, the CDR3 is TGTGCCAGCTCACCAGGACGGGACAGAGCCCTGGGGGGGCAGTACTTC.

The V gene is TRBV2, the J gene TRBJ2-3; 8 nucleotides agree with TRBD1. Trimming at V came to 10 bases and at J to 4 bases, leaving 10 bases not matched to a gene. The CDR3 extends over 14 amino acids. CDR1 is SNHLY, CDR2 FYNNEI, per germline. The CDR3: CATSLDRAPDTQYF. CDR3 coding DNA: TGTGCCACTTCCCTGGACAGGGCCCCAGATACGCAGTATTTT.

This sequence joins TRBV28 and TRBJ2-3; TRBD2 matches 8 bases. CDR1 and CDR2 (germline): MDHEN, SYDVKM. The junction had 9 bases not matched to a gene; V was cut back by 6 bases and J by 1 base. The CDR3 loop spans 16 amino acids. The CDR3 reads CASRVIWREGTDTQYF. For the CDR3, the DNA is TGTGCCAGCAGGGTGATATGGCGGGAGGGCACAGATACGCAGTATTTT.

The V gene is TRBV12-2, the J gene TRBJ2-7; TRBD2, as called in the table, went unchecked against the DNA. TRBV12-2 is a recognized pseudogene. The CDR3 is 18 amino acids. The chain's CDR3 is CASRSKRGCVGISYEQYF. As DNA, the CDR3 is TGTGCAAGTCGCTCCAAGCGGGGGTGCGTCGGTATTTCCTACGAGCAGTACTTC.

The chain employs TRBV9 and TRBJ2-7; 7 nucleotides match TRBD1. The CDR3 is 14 amino acids. With V trimmed by 3 bases and J by 3 bases, 6 bases remained unmatched. In germline, CDR1 is SGDLS, CDR2 YYNGEE. CDR3 sequence: CASSEGDRGYEQYF. The CDR3 nucleotides are TGTGCCAGCAGCGAGGGGGACAGAGGCTACGAGCAGTACTTC.

A few counts support this clone. In nucleotides, the CDR3 is TGCAGCGCCGAGACAGGGGTCGAGCAGTACTTC. Encoded protein: CSAETGVEQYF. The chain combines TRBV29-1 with TRBJ2-7; TRBD1 matches at 8 bases. V was clipped by 7 bases and J by 6 bases; unmatched bases: 5. Germline assignment: CDR1 SQVTM and CDR2 ANQGSEA. This CDR3 is built from 11 residues.

This sequence joins TRBV9 and TRBJ2-3, with 12 bases aligning to TRBD2. Germline V gene lookup returns CDR1 SGDLS and CDR2 YYNGEE. The CDR3 has 15 amino acids. Trimming removed 3 bases from V and 6 bases from J; junction bases left unmatched: 5. CDR3 in amino acids: CASSATGLAGDTQYF. CDR3 in DNA: TGTGCCAGCAGCGCCACTGGACTAGCGGGGGATACGCAGTATTTT.

The chain couples TRBV5-6 to TRBJ2-7, with no clear D. V was clipped by 3 bases and J by 0 bases, with 10 bases between them. Germline V gives CDR1 SGHDT, CDR2 YYEEEE. The CDR3 consists of 14 residues. The CDR3 region has the DNA TGTGCCAGCAGCTCCCAGGTAGTCTCCTACGAGCAGTACTTC. The encoded protein is CASSSQVVSYEQYF.

Note on this clone: One end of the junction varies from germline; a read error may be responsible. The gene calls are TRBV7-7 and TRBJ2-5; D is possibly TRBD1 (5 bases). The length of the CDR3 is 12 residues. The germline gives CDR1 SSHAT, CDR2 FNYEAQ (reference sequence). CDR3 sequence (DNA): TGTGCTAGCAGCCCAGGGTTCGAGACCCAGTACTTC. This encodes CASSPGFETQYF.

This chain joins TRBV4-1 and TRBJ1-4; TRBD1 aligns across 8 bases. The CDR3 runs to 16 residues. J was trimmed by 0 bases and V by 5 bases; bases with no gene match: 5. Per germline, CDR1 MGHRA and CDR2 YSYEKL. CDR3 in amino acids: CASSSGQGPTNEKLFF. For the CDR3, the DNA is TGCGCCAGCAGCTCCGGACAGGGCCCAACTAATGAAAAACTGTTTTTT.

The gene calls are TRBV7-2 and TRBJ2-3, with D maybe TRBD1 (5 bases). The CDR3 totals 19 residues. The germline gives CDR1 SGHTA, CDR2 FQGNSA. Deletions cut 1 base from V and 1 base from J, with 21 bases between. CDR3 in DNA: TGTGCCAGCAGCTTAGACCGGCCAGCTCTAGGGGTAGGCACAGATACGCAGTATTTT. Amino acid sequence: CASSLDRPALGVGTDTQYF.

The CDR3 nucleotides are TGTGCCAGCTCACCGCAGGGACAGAACTATGGCTACACCTTC. It codes for CASSPQGQNYGYTF. The chain has TRBV18 and TRBJ1-2, with 7 bases lining up with TRBD1. V was clipped by 3 bases and J by 2 bases; unmatched bases: 3. The CDR3 consists of 14 residues. Germline V gene sequence: CDR1 KGHSH, CDR2 LQKENI. Drawing the rest from reference TRBV18 and TRBJ1-2, the complete variable domain is NAGVMQNPRHLVRRRGQEARLRCSPMKGHSHVYWYRQLPEEGLKFMVYLQKENIIDESGMPKERFSAEFPKEGPSILRIQQVVRGDSAAYFCASSPQGQNYGYTFGSGTRLTVV.

The J gene is TRBJ1-3, the V gene TRBV5-5; D uncertain. V was pared by 0 bases and J by 4 bases, with 8 bases between. Germline V gene data show CDR1 as SGHKS and CDR2 as YYEKEE (reference sequence). The CDR3 covers 14 residues. CDR3 amino acids: CASSLDVQGNTIYF. The CDR3 DNA is TGTGCCAGCAGCTTGGACGTACAGGGAAACACCATATATTTT. The variable domain in full, completed from reference TRBV5-5 and TRBJ1-3, reads DAGVTQSPTHLIKTRGQQVTLRCSPISGHKSVSWYQQVLGQGPQFIFQYYEKEERGRGNFPDRFSARQFPNYSSELNVNALLLGDSALYLCASSLDVQGNTIYFGEGSWLTVV.

The genes are TRBV7-6 and TRBJ2-3; TRBD2 matches 9 bases. CDR1 and CDR2 (germline): SGHVS, FNYEAQ. With 5 bases clipped from V and 5 bases from J, the junction kept 5 bases outside the gene matches. The CDR3 extends over 14 amino acids. The CDR3 reads CASSHRTSEDTQYF. The CDR3 nucleotides are TGTGCCAGCAGCCACCGGACTAGCGAAGATACGCAGTATTTT.

The rearrangement links TRBV24-1 to TRBJ2-3, with a tentative D call TRBD2 (6 bases). The germline gives CDR1 KGHDR, CDR2 SFDVKD. Trimming cost V 7 bases and J 8 bases, with 21 bases left between them. The length of the CDR3 is 15 residues. As DNA, the CDR3 is TGTGCCACCAGCTTTAGCGGTGGCGGATCCGGTACGCAGTATTTT. Translation: CATSFSGGGSGTQYF.